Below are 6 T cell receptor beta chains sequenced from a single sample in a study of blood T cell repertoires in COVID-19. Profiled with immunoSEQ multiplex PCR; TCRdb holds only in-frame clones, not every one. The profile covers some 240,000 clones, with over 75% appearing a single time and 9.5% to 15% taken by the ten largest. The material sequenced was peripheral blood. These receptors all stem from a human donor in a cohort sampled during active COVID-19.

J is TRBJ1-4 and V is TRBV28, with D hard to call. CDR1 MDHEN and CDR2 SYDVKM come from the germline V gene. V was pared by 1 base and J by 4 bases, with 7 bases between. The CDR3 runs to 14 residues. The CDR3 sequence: CASSLYSGNEKLFF. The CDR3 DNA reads TGTGCCAGCAGTTTATACTCGGGTAATGAAAAACTGTTTTTT.

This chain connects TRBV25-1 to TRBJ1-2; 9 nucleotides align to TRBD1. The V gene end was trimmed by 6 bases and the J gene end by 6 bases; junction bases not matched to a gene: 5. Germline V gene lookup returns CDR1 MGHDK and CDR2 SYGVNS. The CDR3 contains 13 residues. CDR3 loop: CASRGRDRDGYTF. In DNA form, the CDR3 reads TGTGCCAGCAGGGGGCGGGACAGGGATGGCTACACCTTC.

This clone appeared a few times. The CDR3 region has the DNA TGTGCCAGTAGTATTGAGAAGAACACCGGGGAGCTGTTTTTT. This translates into CASSIEKNTGELFF. The chain combines TRBV19 with TRBJ2-2, with D unclear. The CDR3 sequence is 14 residues long. V was pared by 3 bases and J by 1 base, with 6 bases between. CDR1 is LNHDA, CDR2 SQIVND, per germline (reference sequence).

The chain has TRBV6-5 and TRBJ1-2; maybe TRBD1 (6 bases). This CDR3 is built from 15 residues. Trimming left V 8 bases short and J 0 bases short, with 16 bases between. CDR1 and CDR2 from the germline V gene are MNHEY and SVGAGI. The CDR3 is CASSAGVTANYGYTF. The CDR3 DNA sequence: TGTGCCAGCTCCGCAGGGGTTACAGCTAACTATGGCTACACCTTC.

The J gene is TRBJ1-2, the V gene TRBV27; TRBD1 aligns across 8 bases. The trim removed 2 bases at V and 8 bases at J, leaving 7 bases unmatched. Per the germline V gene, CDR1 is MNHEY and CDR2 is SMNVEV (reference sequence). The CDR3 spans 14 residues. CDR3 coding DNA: TGTGCCAGCAGTTTAAGTGGGCAGGGGGCGGGCTACACCTTC. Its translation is CASSLSGQGAGYTF.

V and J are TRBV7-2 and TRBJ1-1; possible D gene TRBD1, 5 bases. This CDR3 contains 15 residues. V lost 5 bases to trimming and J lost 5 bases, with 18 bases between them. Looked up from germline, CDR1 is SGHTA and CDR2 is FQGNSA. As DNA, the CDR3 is TGTGCCAGCAGCCGTGGGCGGGCAGGGAGGACTGAAGCTTTCTTT. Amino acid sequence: CASSRGRAGRTEAFF.